Sequencing of this TCR beta chain was carried out in a study of shared clonotypes between healthy human individuals. This clone turned up a few times. CDR3 length: 13 residues. Germline V gene lookup returns CDR1 MNHNS and CDR2 SASEGT. V was trimmed by 4 bases and J by 0 bases, leaving 6 bases between them. The data were produced by immunoSEQ multiplex PCR, yet TCRdb's version contains in-frame clones alone and is incomplete. The sample includes around 1.1 million clones, 78% of them seen just once. The origin of this receptor is a young man in good health. Some clones in this sample may be carry-over from other donors' samples. The specimen sequenced was memory CD4+ T cells from PBMCs. Subset described: CD45RA-negative fraction. This rearrangement joins TRBV6-1 to TRBJ1-1; the D is unclear. Here the CDR3 DNA reads TGTGCCAGCAGTGCAATGCTGAACACTGAAGCTTTCTTT. It encodes CASSAMLNTEAFF.